This entry lists 27 T cell receptor beta chains sequenced from one sample in a study of identical twins. One entry per CDR3 protein, called by TCRdb with MiXCR from the 5' RACE reads. The data show approximately 500,000 distinct CDR3 sequences, 20% to 30% seen once. These data are also associated with another study on T cells expressing NK-cell markers.

Sequencing used CD4+ T cells sorted from blood. These receptors all stem from a woman aged 18 to 35 in good health.

J is TRBJ1-2 and V is TRBV5-1, with 7 positions matching TRBD1. V lost 3 bases, J lost 6 bases, and 5 bases stayed unmatched. Germline V gene lookup returns CDR1 SGHRS and CDR2 YFSETQ. CDR3 length: 13 amino acids. CDR3 bases: TGCGCCAGCAGCTGGGACAGACAGGATGGCTACACCTTC. Its protein is CASSWDRQDGYTF.

This chain connects TRBV15 to TRBJ1-6; D unclear. The length of the CDR3 is 16 residues. Trimming removed 5 bases at V and 7 bases at J, with 18 bases between. Germline V gives CDR1 LNHNV, CDR2 YYDKDF (reference sequence). Here the CDR3 DNA reads TGTGCCACCAGCGCCGGAGGGATAGGGAACAATTCACCCCTCCACTTT. Translation gives CATSAGGIGNNSPLHF.

This clonotype was counted a few times. This rearrangement joins TRBV9 to TRBJ2-5; 8 bases map to TRBD2. CDR1 and CDR2 from the germline V gene are SGDLS and YYNGEE. After removal of 3 bases from V and 5 bases from J, the junction contained 6 bases not matched to a gene. The CDR3 contains 14 residues. The CDR3: CASSEGGLVETQYF. The CDR3 nucleotides read TGTGCCAGCAGCGAGGGGGGACTAGTGGAGACCCAGTACTTC.

This clonotype was seen many times. The rearrangement uses TRBV5-1 and TRBJ1-1; D is unclear. The CDR3 is 14 amino acids. Trimming shortened V by 4 bases and J by 1 base, and 11 bases separated the two germline ends. The germline V gene encodes CDR1 SGHRS and CDR2 YFSETQ. In DNA, the CDR3 is TGCGCCAGCAGCCCCACCCGTTCGAACACTGAAGCTTTCTTT. Translation: CASSPTRSNTEAFF.

This clonotype was seen more than once but under ten times. V gene TRBV5-6 combines with J gene TRBJ2-3, with 8 bases fitting TRBD1. This CDR3 is built from 16 residues. Germline CDR1 and CDR2: SGHDT and YYEEEE. V lost 3 bases and J lost 2; bases outside the gene matches: 8. The CDR3, as DNA: TGTGCCAGCAGCTACAAGGACAGGGCTTTCACAGATACGCAGTATTTT. It yields the protein CASSYKDRAFTDTQYF.

V gene TRBV12-3 or TRBV12-4 combines with J gene TRBJ2-1; D is unclear. The CDR3 covers 13 residues. V dropped 5 bases and J dropped 7 bases, with 12 bases sitting between them. The CDR3: CASSRPARNEQFF. The CDR3 DNA reads as TGTGCCAGCAGTCGCCCGGCCCGAAATGAGCAGTTCTTC.

This sequence joins TRBV6-6 and TRBJ2-1; TRBD2 might be the D (6 bases). Germline V gives CDR1 MNHNY, CDR2 SVGAGI (reference sequence). The V end was cut by 6 bases, the J end by 9 bases, with 12 bases between. The CDR3 runs to 12 residues. CDR3 amino acids: CASSMDYLEQFF. The CDR3, as DNA: TGTGCCAGCAGCATGGACTACCTTGAGCAGTTCTTC.

This clonotype showed up just a few times. The chain combines TRBV7-9 with TRBJ2-5; 9 positions match TRBD2. The germline V gene encodes CDR1 SEHNR and CDR2 FQNEAQ (reference sequence). J lost 8 bases, V lost 5 bases, and 12 bases had no gene match. The CDR3 covers 15 residues. For the CDR3, the DNA is TGTGCCAGCAGCCGGCGGGGGGGGTCAAGAGATACCCAGTACTTC. This translates into CASSRRGGSRDTQYF.

This clonotype was seen more than once but under ten times. The chain couples TRBV19 to TRBJ1-1; 7 nucleotides line up with TRBD1. J gave up 5 bases and V 10 bases, and 10 bases lay outside the gene matches. Germline assignment: CDR1 LNHDA and CDR2 SQIVND (reference sequence). This CDR3 has 13 amino acids. CDR3: CATQQGLGTEAFF. CDR3 nucleotides: TGTGCCACACAACAGGGGTTGGGGACTGAAGCTTTCTTT.

This clonotype has only a few counts. The chain employs TRBV6-1 and TRBJ1-5; D gene uncertain. Germline lookup yields CDR1 MNHNS and CDR2 SASEGT. The V gene lost 5 bases and the J gene lost 2 bases, with 10 bases spanning the gap. The CDR3 has 14 residues. CDR3 nucleotide sequence: TGTGCCAGCAGTACGGCCGGTGGCAATCAGCCCCAGCATTTT. Translation gives CASSTAGGNQPQHF.

This clonotype appeared many times. The CDR3 DNA reads TGTGCCAGCAGCCCTAGTAGCACAGATACGCAGTATTTT. It codes for CASSPSSTDTQYF. The rearrangement uses TRBV12-3 or TRBV12-4 and TRBJ2-3, with D hard to call. V was cut by 6 bases and J by 0 bases, with 7 bases left in between. This CDR3 contains 13 residues.

The rearrangement links TRBV10-1 to TRBJ2-5; weak D call: TRBD2 (5 bases). V lost 5 bases and J 1 base, leaving 11 bases between the germline ends. Germline CDR1 reads WNHNN; CDR2 reads SYGVQD (reference sequence). The CDR3 sequence is 14 residues long. This chain's CDR3 is CASSPTRSQETQYF. In DNA, the CDR3 is TGCGCCAGCAGTCCTACTAGGAGCCAAGAGACCCAGTACTTC.

The V call is TRBV20-1, the J call TRBJ2-7, with D tentatively TRBD1 (5 bases). V gave up 3 bases and J gave up 1 base, with 13 bases separating them. The germline V gene has CDR1 DFQATT and CDR2 SNEGSKA (reference sequence). The CDR3 runs to 14 residues. The CDR3: CSASFQGRSYEQYF. CDR3 in DNA: TGCAGTGCTAGTTTCCAGGGTAGGTCCTACGAGCAGTACTTC.

The table lists this clonotype with a few counts. The rearrangement joins TRBV20-1 to TRBJ1-6; 7 bases are a match to TRBD1. The V segment lost 0 bases and the J segment 7 bases; nucleotides outside the gene matches: 6. The CDR3 covers 15 residues. Germline loops: CDR1 DFQATT, CDR2 SNEGSKA (reference sequence). CDR3 sequence: CSARDVDRANSPLHF. The DNA of the CDR3 is TGCAGTGCTAGAGACGTCGACAGGGCCAATTCACCCCTCCACTTT.

The gene calls are TRBV29-1 and TRBJ2-1, with D maybe TRBD2 (6 bases). CDR1 is SQVTM, CDR2 ANQGSEA, per germline. Trimming left V 5 bases short and J 3 bases short, with 11 bases between. This CDR3 contains 13 residues. Written as DNA, the CDR3 is TGCAGCGTTAATAGCGGTTTCTACAATGAGCAGTTCTTC. It translates to CSVNSGFYNEQFF.

This chain connects TRBV11-2 to TRBJ2-2, with 12 bases matching TRBD2. The ends lost 4 bases at V and 6 bases at J; junction bases unmatched: 12. This CDR3 comprises 18 residues. The germline gives CDR1 SGHAT, CDR2 FQNNGV. Here the CDR3 DNA reads TGTGCCAGCAGCTCCTCACTCCGACTAGCGGGAGTTTCCGGGGAGCTGTTTTTT. Translation gives CASSSSLRLAGVSGELFF.

V and J are TRBV5-1 and TRBJ1-1; no reliable D call. V was clipped by 0 bases and J by 10 bases, with 16 bases between them. The CDR3 is 14 residues long. Germline CDR1 SGHRS, CDR2 YFSETQ. CDR3 DNA sequence: TGCGCCAGCAGCTTGGGCACCCGAGGACTCGGAGCTTTCTTT. Translation: CASSLGTRGLGAFF.

In DNA, the CDR3 is TGCAGTGCCAACACAGGGGGCTTATACGAGCAGTACTTC. Translation: CSANTGGLYEQYF. The chain combines TRBV20-1 with TRBJ2-7; 9 nucleotides line up with TRBD1. The germline V gene encodes CDR1 DFQATT and CDR2 SNEGSKA (reference sequence). After removal of 6 bases from V and 4 bases from J, the junction contained 7 bases not matched to a gene. The CDR3 contains 13 residues.

This clonotype was observed many times. The chain links TRBV5-1 to TRBJ1-1; the match to TRBD1 covers 7 bases. Germline loops: CDR1 SGHRS, CDR2 YFSETQ. V was pared by 4 bases and J by 0 bases, with 6 bases of the junction left unmatched. The CDR3 totals 15 residues. CDR3 protein: CASSPTGVMNTEAFF. The CDR3 DNA follows: TGCGCCAGCAGCCCCACAGGGGTTATGAACACTGAAGCTTTCTTT.

The CDR3 sequence: CASSLRLAAKNEQFF. The CDR3 DNA reads as TGTGCCAGCAGCTTGAGATTAGCGGCGAAGAATGAGCAGTTCTTC. The V gene is TRBV5-6, the J gene TRBJ2-1, with D perhaps TRBD2 (6 bases). The V end was cut by 1 base, the J end by 7 bases, with 15 bases between. Germline V lookup: CDR1 SGHDT, CDR2 YYEEEE. The CDR3 contains 15 residues.

This clonotype was seen only once. The gene calls are TRBV18 and TRBJ2-5, with no clear D. The CDR3 extends over 13 amino acids. V lost 1 base to trimming and J lost 5 bases, with 8 bases between them. Germline CDR1 reads KGHSH; CDR2 reads LQKENI. The CDR3 loop is CASSPRLTETQYF. The CDR3 DNA follows: TGTGCCAGCTCACCACGGCTAACGGAGACCCAGTACTTC. Together with reference TRBV18 and TRBJ2-5, the CDR3 gives the full variable domain: NAGVMQNPRHLVRRRGQEARLRCSPMKGHSHVYWYRQLPEEGLKFMVYLQKENIIDESGMPKERFSAEFPKEGPSILRIQQVVRGDSAAYFCASSPRLTETQYFGPGTRLLVL.

This clonotype was detected only a few times. The chain employs TRBV6-6 and TRBJ2-3; D unresolved. Trimming shortened V by 6 bases and J by 5 bases, and 12 bases separated the two germline ends. CDR1 and CDR2 (germline): MNHNY, SVGAGI (reference sequence). This CDR3 spans 13 amino acids. DNA for the CDR3: TGTGCCAGCAGCTACGTCGCTGGAGATACGCAGTATTTT. Its protein product is CASSYVAGDTQYF.

The chain employs TRBV20-1 and TRBJ2-3; 9 nucleotides align to TRBD2. V was pared by 1 base and J by 2 bases, with 1 base of the junction left unmatched. Per germline, CDR1 DFQATT and CDR2 SNEGSKA (reference sequence). This CDR3 is 14 amino acids long. The CDR3 sequence is CSARGGGATDTQYF. CDR3 DNA: TGCAGTGCTAGAGGCGGGGGGGCCACAGATACGCAGTATTTT.

The table lists this clonotype with a few counts. CDR3 amino acids: CASTHWGATDTQYF. The DNA for the CDR3 is TGTGCCAGCACCCACTGGGGGGCAACAGATACGCAGTATTTT. The chain employs TRBV7-2 and TRBJ2-3; tentatively, D is TRBD1 or TRBD2 (6 bases each). This CDR3 comprises 14 residues. Trimming cost V 7 bases and J 3 bases, with 14 bases left between them. Germline V gives CDR1 SGHTA, CDR2 FQGNSA.

This clonotype was seen at least ten times. V gene TRBV11-1 combines with J gene TRBJ2-7, with D uncertain. Germline lookup yields CDR1 SGHAT and CDR2 FQDESV (reference sequence). The CDR3 contains 15 residues. V was pared by 2 bases and J by 2 bases, with 13 bases between. The CDR3 sequence: CASSLSTDPAYEQYF. DNA for the CDR3: TGTGCCAGCAGCTTATCTACGGATCCTGCCTACGAGCAGTACTTC.

J is TRBJ2-1 and V is TRBV10-3; 8 bases agree with TRBD2. J was trimmed by 6 bases and V by 6 bases; bases with no gene match: 4. This CDR3 has 13 residues. Germline CDR1 ENHRY, CDR2 SYGVKD. CDR3 nucleotides: TGTGCCATCAGCGGGACTAGGTCCAATGAGCAGTTCTTC. As protein: CAISGTRSNEQFF.

The chain combines TRBV5-1 with TRBJ2-3, with 9 nucleotides matching TRBD1. This CDR3 comprises 13 residues. V shed 5 bases, J shed 4 bases, and the junction held 2 bases outside the gene matches. Germline CDR1 reads SGHRS; CDR2 reads YFSETQ. CDR3 coding DNA: TGCGCCAGCAGGGGACAGGGACCAGATACGCAGTATTTT. As protein: CASRGQGPDTQYF.